This TCR beta chain emerged from a study of blood T cells in healthy people across ages. Study findings and constraints: Observed TCR beta diversity per million T cells went down as age went up. This fall followed a roughly linear course with age.

Isolated per sample were at least 7 million PBMCs. Germline assignment: CDR1 SGDLS and CDR2 YYNGEE. This CDR3 has 14 amino acids. V gave up 0 bases and J gave up 4 bases, with 10 bases separating them. A sample-barcoded 5' primer and a J-beta primer mix were used in a second PCR of roughly 6 to 11 cycles. TCRdb passed the 5' RACE reads through MiXCR, listing each CDR3 protein once. Of around 650,000 distinct CDR3 sequences in the sample, 32% were seen once. A note on this clonotype: The target antigen is unknown.

The sequence came from an elderly woman in good health. The sequenced sample consisted of blood. This chain joins TRBV9 and TRBJ1-1, with unresolved D. The CDR3 here is CASSVAYLGTEAFF. CDR3 nucleotide sequence: TGTGCCAGCAGCGTAGCCTACTTGGGCACTGAAGCTTTCTTT.